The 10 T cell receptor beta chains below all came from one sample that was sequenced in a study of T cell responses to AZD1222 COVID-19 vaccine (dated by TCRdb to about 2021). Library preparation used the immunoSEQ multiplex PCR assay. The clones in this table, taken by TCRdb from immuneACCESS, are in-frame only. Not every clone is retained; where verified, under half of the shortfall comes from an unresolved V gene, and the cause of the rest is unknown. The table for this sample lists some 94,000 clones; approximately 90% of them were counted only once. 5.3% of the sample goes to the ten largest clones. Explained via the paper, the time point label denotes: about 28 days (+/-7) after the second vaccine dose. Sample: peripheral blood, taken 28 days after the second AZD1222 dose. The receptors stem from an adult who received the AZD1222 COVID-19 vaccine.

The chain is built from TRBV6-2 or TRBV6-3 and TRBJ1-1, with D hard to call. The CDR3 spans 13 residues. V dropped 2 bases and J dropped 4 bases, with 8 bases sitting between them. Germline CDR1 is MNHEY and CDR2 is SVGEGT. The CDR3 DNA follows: TGTGCCAGCAGTTACCGCTGGGGCACTGAAGCTTTCTTT. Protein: CASSYRWGTEAFF.

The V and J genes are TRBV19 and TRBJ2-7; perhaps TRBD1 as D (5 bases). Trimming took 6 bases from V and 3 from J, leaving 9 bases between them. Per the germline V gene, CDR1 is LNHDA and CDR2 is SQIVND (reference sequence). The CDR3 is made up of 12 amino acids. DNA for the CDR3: TGTGCCAGTAGCCGCGACAGCTACGAGCAGTACTTC. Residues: CASSRDSYEQYF.

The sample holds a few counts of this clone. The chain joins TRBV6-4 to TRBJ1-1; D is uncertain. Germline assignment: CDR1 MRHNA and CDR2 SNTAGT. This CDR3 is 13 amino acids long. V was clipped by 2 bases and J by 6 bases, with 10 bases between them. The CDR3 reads CASSDRVGAEAFF. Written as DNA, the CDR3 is TGTGCCAGCAGTGACAGGGTCGGCGCTGAAGCTTTCTTT.

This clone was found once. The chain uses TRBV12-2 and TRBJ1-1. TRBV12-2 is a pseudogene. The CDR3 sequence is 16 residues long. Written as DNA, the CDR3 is TGTGCAAGTCGCTTAAAAATCAAGCCTATTAACACTGAAGCTTTCTTT. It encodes CASRLKIKPINTEAFF.

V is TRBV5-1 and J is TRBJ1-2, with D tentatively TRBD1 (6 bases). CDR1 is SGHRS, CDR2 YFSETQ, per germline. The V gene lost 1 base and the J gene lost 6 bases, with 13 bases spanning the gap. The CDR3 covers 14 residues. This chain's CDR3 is CASSLSFSGDGYTF. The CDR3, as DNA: TGCGCCAGCAGCTTGTCTTTTTCAGGGGATGGCTACACCTTC.

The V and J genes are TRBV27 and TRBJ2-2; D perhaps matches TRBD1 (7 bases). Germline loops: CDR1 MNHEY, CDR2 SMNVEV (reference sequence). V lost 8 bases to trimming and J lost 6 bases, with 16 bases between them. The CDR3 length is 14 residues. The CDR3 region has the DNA TGTGCCAGCTGCAACAGGGGACTTCCCGGGGAGCTGTTTTTT. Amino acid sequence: CASCNRGLPGELFF.

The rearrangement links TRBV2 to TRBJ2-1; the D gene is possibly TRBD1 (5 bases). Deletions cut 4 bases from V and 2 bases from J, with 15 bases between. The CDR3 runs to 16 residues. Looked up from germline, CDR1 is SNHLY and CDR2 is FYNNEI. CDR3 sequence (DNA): TGTGCCAGCAGTGTAGACAGTGGAATTACCTACAATGAGCAGTTCTTC. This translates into CASSVDSGITYNEQFF.

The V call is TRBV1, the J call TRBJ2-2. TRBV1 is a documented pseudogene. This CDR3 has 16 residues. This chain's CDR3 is CTSSPTARANTGELFF. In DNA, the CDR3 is TGCACCAGCAGCCCAACCGCTAGGGCGAACACCGGGGAGCTGTTTTTT.

The CDR3 here is CAISGQKPGGGEYNEQFF. The DNA of the CDR3 is TGTGCCATCAGTGGACAAAAGCCGGGCGGGGGCGAATACAATGAGCAGTTCTTC. The rearrangement uses TRBV10-3 and TRBJ2-1, with a tentative D call TRBD2 (7 bases). Germline values: CDR1 ENHRY, CDR2 SYGVKD. The V end was cut by 4 bases, the J end by 4 bases, with 23 bases between. The CDR3 contains 18 residues.

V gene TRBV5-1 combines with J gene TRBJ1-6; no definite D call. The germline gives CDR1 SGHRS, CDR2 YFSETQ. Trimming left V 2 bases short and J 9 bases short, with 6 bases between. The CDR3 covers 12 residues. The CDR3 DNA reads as TGCGCCAGCAGCTTCGCCGGTTCACCCCTCCACTTT. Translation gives CASSFAGSPLHF.